The next 12 T cell receptor beta chains were all read from a single sample in a study of blood T cells in healthy people across ages. With a J-beta primer mix and a sample-barcoded 5' primer, a second PCR ran about 7 to 11 cycles. TCRdb re-called the 5' RACE reads through MiXCR, storing one row per CDR3 protein. The sample comprises over 1,300,000 distinct CDR3 sequences, approximately 59% of which are singletons, and over 5% rests with the top ten. Material: blood. The source of these receptors is a man aged 18 to 29 in good health.

The chain has TRBV4-2 and TRBJ1-6; D might be TRBD1 (5 bases). Trimming took 3 bases from V and 8 from J, leaving 14 bases between them. The length of the CDR3 is 15 residues. Per germline, CDR1 LGHNA and CDR2 YNFKEQ. The CDR3: CASSHRGTSDSPLHF. The DNA of the CDR3 is TGTGCCAGCAGCCACCGGGGGACCTCTGATTCACCCCTCCACTTT.

This chain joins TRBV2 and TRBJ2-1, with 10 positions matching TRBD2. Germline V gene sequence: CDR1 SNHLY, CDR2 FYNNEI. V shed 6 bases and J 3 bases; nucleotides not matched to a gene: 8. The CDR3 totals 16 residues. CDR3 in DNA: TGTGCCAGCAGGGGTACTAGCGGGGAATTCTACAATGAGCAGTTCTTC. Protein sequence: CASRGTSGEFYNEQFF.

V is TRBV6-6 and J is TRBJ2-6, with D possibly matching TRBD2 (5 bases). Between the trimmed V and J ends, which lost 10 bases and 2 bases, there was a span of 12 bases. The V gene's germline CDR1 is MNHNY and CDR2 SVGAGI (reference sequence). The CDR3 is 14 amino acids. The CDR3: CATMDGTGANVLTF. In DNA, the CDR3 is TGTGCCACGATGGACGGGACTGGGGCCAACGTCCTGACTTTC.

This clonotype was counted only a few times. This chain's CDR3 is CASSQEQGRADTQYF. The CDR3 coding sequence is TGTGCCAGCAGCCAAGAACAGGGTCGGGCAGATACGCAGTATTTT. The V and J genes are TRBV3-1 and TRBJ2-3; the D gene is possibly TRBD1 (6 bases). Germline lookup yields CDR1 LGHDT and CDR2 YNNKEL (reference sequence). The CDR3 is 15 amino acids. V was pared by 0 bases and J by 4 bases, with 11 bases between.

The chain links TRBV29-1 to TRBJ2-1; D possibly corresponds to TRBD1 (5 bases). The CDR3 is 15 residues long. V was pared by 6 bases and J by 5 bases, with 20 bases between. Germline CDR1 is SQVTM and CDR2 is ANQGSEA. The CDR3 loop is CSVSTRVYGNNEQFF. The CDR3 DNA reads TGCAGCGTCAGCACCAGGGTATATGGGAACAATGAGCAGTTCTTC.

The gene calls are TRBV4-3 and TRBJ2-1; D is unresolved. Germline-derived CDR1 and CDR2 are LGHNA and YSLEER. The V gene lost 0 bases and the J gene lost 4 bases, with 4 bases spanning the gap. The CDR3 covers 13 residues. The DNA for the CDR3 is TGCGCCAGCAGCCAAGAAGTGTACAATGAGCAGTTCTTC. It encodes CASSQEVYNEQFF.

Only a few counts were recorded for this clonotype. The chain joins TRBV29-1 to TRBJ2-3; D unresolved. The CDR3 is made up of 15 amino acids. Per germline, CDR1 SQVTM and CDR2 ANQGSEA. V lost 3 bases and J 4 bases, leaving 17 bases between the germline ends. CDR3 nucleotides: TGCAGCGTTGAGCACCCACAACTTGGTGCAGATACGCAGTATTTT. Translated, it gives CSVEHPQLGADTQYF.

There are a few counts of this clonotype. The V and J genes are TRBV20-1 and TRBJ2-7, with 8 bases identical to TRBD1. With 4 bases clipped from V and 4 bases from J, the junction kept 15 bases outside the gene matches. CDR3 size: 16 residues. Per the germline V gene, CDR1 is DFQATT and CDR2 is SNEGSKA (reference sequence). The DNA for the CDR3 is TGCAGTGCTACCAGACCCGGACAGGGTTCGCCTTACGAGCAGTACTTC. It yields the protein CSATRPGQGSPYEQYF.

The V and J genes are TRBV5-1 and TRBJ2-5, with 10 bases fitting TRBD1. J lost 5 bases, V lost 3 bases, and 7 bases had no gene match. Germline V lookup: CDR1 SGHRS, CDR2 YFSETQ. This CDR3 region has 15 residues. This CDR3 reads CASSWGQGTSETQYF. The CDR3 DNA reads TGCGCCAGCAGCTGGGGACAGGGGACGTCTGAGACCCAGTACTTC.

The gene calls are TRBV27 and TRBJ1-1; D is unresolved. Germline V CDR1 and CDR2: MNHEY, SMNVEV (reference sequence). V lost 7 bases and J 0 bases, leaving 9 bases between the germline ends. The CDR3 loop spans 13 amino acids. The CDR3 nucleotides are TGTGCCAGCATGGATCTCATGAACACTGAAGCTTTCTTT. This sequence encodes CASMDLMNTEAFF.

This chain joins TRBV27 and TRBJ2-7; tentatively, D is TRBD1 (6 bases). V lost 6 bases and J 3 bases, leaving 12 bases between the germline ends. Per the germline V gene, CDR1 is MNHEY and CDR2 is SMNVEV (reference sequence). The CDR3 runs 13 residues. DNA of the CDR3: TGTGCCAGCAGGTTAGGGGGAGACTACGAGCAGTACTTC. It encodes CASRLGGDYEQYF.

This chain uses TRBV6-5 with TRBJ1-3; D is unclear. Trimming took off 0 bases at V and 1 base at J, with 10 bases between the two ends. CDR1 MNHEY and CDR2 SVGAGI come from the germline V gene. CDR3 length equals 16 residues. The CDR3 coding sequence is TGTGCCAGCAGTTACTCGAGGGCAGAGTCTGGAAACACCATATATTTT. Translation: CASSYSRAESGNTIYF.